What follows describes a single T cell receptor beta chain. Antigen: not known. This sample was taken from a study of T-cell memory formation after mild COVID-19. Study-wide results and caveats: Contracting clones, day 15 to 85, had balanced CD4/CD8, and later expanders favored CD4+. CD4+ clones that contracted lay mainly in CM and EM; CD8+ ones lay in EMRA. Confirmation was lacking for SARS-CoV-2 specificity of second-wave clones that peaked on day 37. The appearance of some responding clones in pre-infection memory suggested that cross-reactive memory joined.

Trimming stripped 5 bases from V and 1 base from J, with 8 bases between. CDR3 length: 12 residues. Germline lookup yields CDR1 SQVTM and CDR2 ANQGSEA. Via MiXCR, TCRdb re-called the 5' RACE reads, giving one row per CDR3 protein. The sample contains 360,000 or so distinct CDR3 sequences, 25% to 30% of which appear only once. Source material: PBMCs or a T cell subset sorted from them (not recorded which). The receptor's source is an adult woman who had mild COVID-19 (a few samples of this study predate the infection). Cell type and time point are not known. The chain uses TRBV29-1 and TRBJ1-1; D is possibly TRBD1 (5 bases). The CDR3 loop is CSVHRTNTEAFF. CDR3 nucleotides: TGCAGCGTTCACAGGACGAACACTGAAGCTTTCTTT. The full variable domain, completed using reference TRBV29-1 and TRBJ1-1, is SAVISQKPSRDICQRGTSLTIQCQVDSQVTMMFWYRQQPGQSLTLIATANQGSEATYESGFVIDKFPISRPNLTFSTLTVSNMSPEDSSIYLCSVHRTNTEAFFGQGTRLTVV.